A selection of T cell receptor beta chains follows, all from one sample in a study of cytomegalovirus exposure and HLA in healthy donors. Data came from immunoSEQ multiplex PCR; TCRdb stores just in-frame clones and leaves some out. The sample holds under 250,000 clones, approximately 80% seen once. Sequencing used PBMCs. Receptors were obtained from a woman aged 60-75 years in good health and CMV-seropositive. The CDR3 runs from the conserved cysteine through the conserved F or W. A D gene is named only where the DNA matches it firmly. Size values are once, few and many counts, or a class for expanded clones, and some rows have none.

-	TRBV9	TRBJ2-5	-	TGTGCCAGCAGCGTAGGGGCTCAGGTTGGGAGGGAGACCCAGTACTTC	CASSVGAQVGRETQYF
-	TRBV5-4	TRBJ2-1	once	TGTGCCAGCTCAGCAGGGGGGTACAATGAGCAGTTCTTC	CASSAGGYNEQFF
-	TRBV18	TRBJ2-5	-	TGTGCCAGCTCATGGGGCAGGGGTGACCAAGAGACCCAGTACTTC	CASSWGRGDQETQYF
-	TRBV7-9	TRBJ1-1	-	TGTTCCAGCAGCTTAGGACACCCGGTGAACACTGAAGCTTTCTTT	CSSSLGHPVNTEAFF
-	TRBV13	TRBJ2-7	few	TGTGCCAGCAGCTTGGGGCACGAGCAGTACTTC	CASSLGHEQYF
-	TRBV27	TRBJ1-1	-	TGTGCCAGCAGTTTATTTGGCGGAGAGTACACTGAAGCTTTCTTT	CASSLFGGEYTEAFF
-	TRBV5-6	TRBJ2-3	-	TGTGCCAGCAGCAGGACTTCAGATACGCAGTATTTT	CASSRTSDTQYF
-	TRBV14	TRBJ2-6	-	TGTGCCAGCAGCCAAGGGGTAGGCGGGGACCACTCTGGGGCCAACGTCCTGACTTTC	CASSQGVGGDHSGANVLTF
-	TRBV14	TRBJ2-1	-	TGTGCCAGCAGCCAAGTCCCTAGCAATGAGCAGTTCTTC	CASSQVPSNEQFF
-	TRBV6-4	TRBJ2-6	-	TGTGCCAGCAGTGAGGAGGGCTCTGGGGCCAACGTCCTGACTTTC	CASSEEGSGANVLTF
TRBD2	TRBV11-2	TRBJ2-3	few	TGTGCCAGCAGCTTAGTTAGCGGGAAAGGCACAGATACGCAGTATTTT	CASSLVSGKGTDTQYF
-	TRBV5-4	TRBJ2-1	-	TGTGCCAGCAGCTACGGACAGAAGGCCTACAATGAGCAGTTCTTC	CASSYGQKAYNEQFF
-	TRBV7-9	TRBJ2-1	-	TGTGCCAGCAGCTTAGGCCCACAGGGAGTCGTACGGTTCTTC	CASSLGPQGVVRFF
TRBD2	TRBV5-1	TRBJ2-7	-	TGCGCCAGCAGCCGTAGACTAGCGGGAGTAAACGAGCAGTACTTC	CASSRRLAGVNEQYF
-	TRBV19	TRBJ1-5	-	TGTGCCAGTAGGGACAGATATTTCAATCAGCCCCAGCATTTT	CASRDRYFNQPQHF
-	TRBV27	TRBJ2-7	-	TGTGCCAGCAGTTTAAACAGGGCGTCCTACGAGCAGTACTTC	CASSLNRASYEQYF
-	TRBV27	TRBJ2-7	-	TGTGCCAGCAGGAGATGGAGCGAATCCTACGAGCAGTACTTC	CASRRWSESYEQYF
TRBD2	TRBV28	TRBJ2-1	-	TGTGCCAGCAGTTTCCCACTAGCGGGAGCATACAATGAGCAGTTCTTC	CASSFPLAGAYNEQFF
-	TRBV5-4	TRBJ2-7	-	TGTGCCAGCAGCCTTAGACAGAACGAGCAGTACTTC	CASSLRQNEQYF
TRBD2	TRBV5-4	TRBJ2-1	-	TGTGCCAGCAGCTTGGTAGGCGGGAGGAAAGGTAATGAGCAGTTCTTC	CASSLVGGRKGNEQFF
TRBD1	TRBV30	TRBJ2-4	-	TGTGCCTGGATGCTGGACAGGGTCGGTATGGCCAAAAACATTCAGTACTTC	CAWMLDRVGMAKNIQYF
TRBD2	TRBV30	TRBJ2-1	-	TGTGCCTGGAGTGTACAAGCGGGAAACAATGAGCAGTTCTTC	CAWSVQAGNNEQFF
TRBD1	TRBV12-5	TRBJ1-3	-	TGTGCTAGTGGTACCACGGGACAGGGGCCTCTGAGCTCTGGAAACACCATATATTTT	CASGTTGQGPLSSGNTIYF
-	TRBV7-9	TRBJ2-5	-	TGTTCCAGCAACATACAGGAAGAGACCCAGTACTTC	CSSNIQEETQYF
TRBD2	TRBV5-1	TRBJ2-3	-	TGCGCCAGCAGCGAACCGGGACTAGCGGGTACGCAGTATTTT	CASSEPGLAGTQYF
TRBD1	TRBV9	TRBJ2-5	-	TGTGCCAGCAGCCCCCAGGGGGCCTGGGGGGAGACCCAGTACTTC	CASSPQGAWGETQYF
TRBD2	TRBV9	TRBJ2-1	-	TGTGCCAGCAGCGAAAGCGGGAGGGCCGTCAATGAGCAGTTCTTC	CASSESGRAVNEQFF
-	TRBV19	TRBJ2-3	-	TGTGCCAGTAGTATCCAGGGTCGTGATACGCAGTATTTT	CASSIQGRDTQYF
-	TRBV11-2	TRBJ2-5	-	TGTGCCAGCAGCTTAGTAGACAGGAAGGAGACCCAGTACTTC	CASSLVDRKETQYF
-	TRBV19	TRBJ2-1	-	TGTGCCAGTACGCAGGGATATACCTACAATGAGCAGTTCTTC	CASTQGYTYNEQFF
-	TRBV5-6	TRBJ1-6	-	TGTGCCAGCAGCGGACAGTATTCACCCCTCCACTTT	CASSGQYSPLHF
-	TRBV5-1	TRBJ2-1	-	TGCGCCAGCAGCTTACTAGCCCACAATGAGCAGTTCTTC	CASSLLAHNEQFF
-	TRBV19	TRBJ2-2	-	TGTGCCAGTAGTATCGTCGGGGCCGGGGAGCTGTTTTTT	CASSIVGAGELFF
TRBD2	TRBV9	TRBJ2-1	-	TGTGCCAGCAGCGTAGAAAGGACTAGCAGGAATGAGCAGTTCTTC	CASSVERTSRNEQFF
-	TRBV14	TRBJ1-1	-	TGTGCCAGCAGCCATCGGTCTTGGGGCGATACTGAAGCTTTCTTT	CASSHRSWGDTEAFF
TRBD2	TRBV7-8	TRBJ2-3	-	TGTGCCAGCAGCCTCATCACTAGCGGTAGCACAGATACGCAGTATTTT	CASSLITSGSTDTQYF
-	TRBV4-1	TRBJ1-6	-	TGCGCCAGCAGCCAACGAGGCTCCTATAATTCACCCCTCCACTTT	CASSQRGSYNSPLHF
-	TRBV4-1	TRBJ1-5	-	TGCGCCAGCAGCCAAGATAGGGCAGGGTATAGCAATCAGCCCCAGCATTTT	CASSQDRAGYSNQPQHF
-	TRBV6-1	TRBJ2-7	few	TGTGCCAGCAGTGAAGAACTATCAACTGGGGCCCTGGGTCACTACGAGCAGTACTTC	CASSEELSTGALGHYEQYF
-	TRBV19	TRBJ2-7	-	TGTGCCAGTAGTATAGACACAGGATCGCCCTACGAGCAGTACTTC	CASSIDTGSPYEQYF
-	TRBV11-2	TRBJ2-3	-	TGTGCCAGCAGCTTAAGGACTCGCAGCACAGATACGCAGTATTTT	CASSLRTRSTDTQYF
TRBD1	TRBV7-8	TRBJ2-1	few	TGTGCCAGCAGCCCCCGGGACAGGGGGCTGAATGAGCAGTTCTTC	CASSPRDRGLNEQFF
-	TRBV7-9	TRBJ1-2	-	TGTGCCAGCAGCGGGCTGGGAGCTAACTATGGCTACACCTTC	CASSGLGANYGYTF
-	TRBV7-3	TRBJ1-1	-	TGTGCCAGCAGCTTAGGCTCGGGAGGAGAAGCTTTCTTT	CASSLGSGGEAFF
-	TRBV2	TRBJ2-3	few	TGTGCCAGCAGTGGGGCTAGCACAGATACGCAGTATTTT	CASSGASTDTQYF
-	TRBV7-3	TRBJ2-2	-	TGTGCCAGCAGCCCAAGGACTGGGGGGTGGACCGGGGAGCTGTTTTTT	CASSPRTGGWTGELFF
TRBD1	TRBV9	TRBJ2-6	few	TGTGCCAGCAGCGTAGAGACAGGGGGATACGGGGCCAACGTCCTGACTTTC	CASSVETGGYGANVLTF
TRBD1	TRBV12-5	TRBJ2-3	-	TGTGCTAGTGGTTTTGGAGTGCGGGACAGGGGCACAGATACGCAGTATTTT	CASGFGVRDRGTDTQYF
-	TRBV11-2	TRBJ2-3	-	TGTGCCAGCAGCCCCACAGGATTTGGGGCAGATACGCAGTATTTT	CASSPTGFGADTQYF
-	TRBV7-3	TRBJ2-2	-	TGTGCCAGCAGCTTACTTGGGACTTCGAACACCGGGGAGCTGTTTTTT	CASSLLGTSNTGELFF
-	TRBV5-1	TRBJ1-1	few	TGCGCCAGCAGCCCCGGGGGGGTGAACACTGAAGCTTTCTTT	CASSPGGVNTEAFF
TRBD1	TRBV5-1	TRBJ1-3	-	TGCGCCAGCAGCGGAGCCGGGACAGGGGGCCTTGGAAACACCATATATTTT	CASSGAGTGGLGNTIYF
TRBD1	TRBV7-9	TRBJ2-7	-	TGTGCCAGCAGTTTCTCCCAGGGGGCCTACGAGCAGTACTTC	CASSFSQGAYEQYF
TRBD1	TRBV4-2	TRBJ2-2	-	TGTGCCAGCAGCCAGGGGGACAGTTCCACCGGGGAGCTGTTTTTT	CASSQGDSSTGELFF
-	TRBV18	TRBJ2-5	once	TGTGCCAGCGCCTCTTTCCCTCAGTACCAAGAGACCCAGTACTTC	CASASFPQYQETQYF